A single sample is the source of the 32 T cell receptor beta chains below, sequenced in a study of blood T cell repertoires in COVID-19. Profiled with immunoSEQ multiplex PCR; TCRdb holds only in-frame clones, not every one. The table records 150,000 to 200,000 clones, more than 75% of them present only once. The sequenced sample was peripheral blood. These receptors came from a man in his late teens or twenties with active or convalescent COVID-19.

The J gene is TRBJ1-3, the V gene TRBV7-3, with a tentative D call TRBD1 (5 bases). Trimming took 5 bases from V and 2 from J, leaving 13 bases between them. CDR3 length: 15 amino acids. Germline V CDR1 and CDR2: SGHTA, FQGTGA. CDR3 nucleotides: TGTGCCAGCAGCCCCCGAGCAGGGACTGGAAACACCATATATTTT. It yields the protein CASSPRAGTGNTIYF.

The rearrangement joins TRBV19 to TRBJ1-2, with 7 bases fitting TRBD1. V dropped 3 bases and J dropped 5; count of bases not matched to a gene: 3. Looked up from germline, CDR1 is LNHDA and CDR2 is SQIVND (reference sequence). The CDR3 is made up of 13 amino acids. The DNA of the CDR3 is TGTGCCAGTAGTATGGGGACAGCTTATGGCTACACCTTC. Translated, it gives CASSMGTAYGYTF.

The chain has TRBV6-1 and TRBJ2-7; no clear D gene. V was trimmed by 1 base and J by 0 bases, leaving 10 bases between them. This CDR3 has 15 amino acids. Germline CDR1 MNHNS, CDR2 SASEGT. Written as DNA, the CDR3 is TGTGCCAGCAGTGAAGGCCCTAATAGCTCCTACGAGCAGTACTTC. This encodes CASSEGPNSSYEQYF.

CDR3 sequence (DNA): TGTGCCAGCAGCCTTGGACTGAGCAATCAGCCCCAGCATTTT. Amino acids: CASSLGLSNQPQHF. The V gene is TRBV7-8, the J gene TRBJ1-5, with D unclear. Germline-derived CDR1 and CDR2 are SGHVS and FQNEAQ. V lost 5 bases to trimming and J lost 1 base, with 9 bases between them. The CDR3 sequence is 14 residues long.

The chain couples TRBV7-2 to TRBJ1-2; 11 bases match TRBD1. Germline-derived CDR1 and CDR2 are SGHTA and FQGNSA. This CDR3 comprises 17 residues. Unmatched junction bases numbered 8, after V lost 5 bases and J lost 0 bases. Written as DNA, the CDR3 is TGTGCCAGCAGCCCCCGGACAGGGGGCCCAGCTAACTATGGCTACACCTTC. As protein: CASSPRTGGPANYGYTF.

The chain employs TRBV7-9 and TRBJ2-3, with TRBD2 matching 8 bases. The trim removed 11 bases at V and 4 bases at J, leaving 11 bases unmatched. The germline CDR1 and CDR2 sequences are SEHNR and FQNEAQ (reference sequence). This CDR3 is built from 14 residues. The DNA of the CDR3 is TGTGCCGGCTCACTAGCGGAGGGGGCAGATACGCAGTATTTT. Residues: CAGSLAEGADTQYF.

The rearrangement uses TRBV21-1 and TRBJ2-2; the DNA was not compared with TRBD2, the D call given in the table. TRBV21-1 is a documented pseudogene. The CDR3 covers 16 residues. The CDR3 bases are TGTGCCAGCAGCAAAGCGGTAGCGGGTGAGGGCGGGGAGCTGTTTTTT. Amino acids: CASSKAVAGEGGELFF.

The chain combines TRBV30 with TRBJ1-2; D gene unclear. V lost 2 bases to trimming and J lost 2 bases, with 9 bases between them. Germline V gene sequence: CDR1 GTSNPN, CDR2 SVGIG (reference sequence). This CDR3 has 13 residues. In nucleotides, the CDR3 is TGTGCCTGGAGTCCGGAGTTAAACTATGGCTACACCTTC. Its translation: CAWSPELNYGYTF.

The sample holds a few counts of this clone. The gene calls are TRBV4-2 and TRBJ1-2, with D perhaps TRBD1 (6 bases). Germline V gene sequence: CDR1 LGHNA, CDR2 YNFKEQ. The CDR3 is 15 residues long. V shed 0 bases and J shed 6 bases, with 14 bases lying between them. The CDR3 bases are TGTGCCAGCAGCCAAGAAATGGCCAGGGGACATGGCTACACCTTC. Its protein product is CASSQEMARGHGYTF.

The CDR3 is CASSESSGRPNYNEQFF. The DNA of the CDR3 is TGTGCCAGCAGTGAATCGTCCGGGAGGCCTAACTACAATGAGCAGTTCTTC. The chain is built from TRBV25-1 and TRBJ2-1; 7 nucleotides match TRBD2. The junction had 9 bases not matched to a gene; V was cut back by 1 base and J by 3 bases. Germline V lookup: CDR1 MGHDK, CDR2 SYGVNS. CDR3 size: 17 residues.

The J gene is TRBJ2-3, the V gene TRBV4-1; D might be TRBD2 (6 bases). The CDR3 has 16 residues. Trimming pared 4 bases from V and 2 bases from J, leaving 16 bases between. Germline V CDR1 and CDR2: MGHRA, YSYEKL. The CDR3 spells CASSPNPSASTDTQYF. The CDR3 DNA reads TGCGCCAGCAGCCCCAACCCTAGCGCCTCCACAGATACGCAGTATTTT.

This clone was observed a single time. The CDR3 protein is CASSPGGVRNNEKLFF. In DNA form, the CDR3 reads TGTGCCAGCAGCCCCGGGGGGGTGCGTAATAATGAAAAACTGTTTTTT. V is TRBV5-6 and J is TRBJ1-4, with D possibly TRBD1 on 5 matching bases. V lost 4 bases, J lost 4 bases, and 17 bases lay in between. The germline gives CDR1 SGHDT, CDR2 YYEEEE. This CDR3 is built from 16 residues.

CDR3 sequence: CASSLSGSTTNEKLFF. The CDR3 bases are TGCGCCAGCAGCCTAAGTGGGAGTACAACTAATGAAAAACTGTTTTTT. V and J are TRBV4-1 and TRBJ1-4; no firm D call. The V end was cut by 4 bases, the J end by 0 bases, with 12 bases between. The CDR3 runs 16 residues. Germline V gene lookup returns CDR1 MGHRA and CDR2 YSYEKL.

This rearrangement joins TRBV2 to TRBJ1-2; the match to TRBD1 covers 7 bases. This CDR3 is built from 14 residues. V trimming: 4 bases; J trimming: 3 bases; junction bases outside the gene matches: 5. Germline CDR1 SNHLY, CDR2 FYNNEI. The CDR3 DNA sequence: TGTGCCAGCAGTGCACTCGGGACAGACTATGGCTACACCTTC. The encoded protein is CASSALGTDYGYTF.

The gene calls are TRBV6-5 and TRBJ1-2, with TRBD1 matching over 8 bases. Looked up from germline, CDR1 is MNHEY and CDR2 is SVGAGI. The trim removed 7 bases at V and 4 bases at J, leaving 11 bases unmatched. The CDR3 covers 15 residues. CDR3 in DNA: TGTGCCAGCACCCGAGGACAGGGCGGCAGCTATGGCTACACCTTC. This encodes CASTRGQGGSYGYTF.

This clone has a single count. The chain is built from TRBV6-5 and TRBJ1-2, with 9 bases fitting TRBD1. Germline-derived CDR1 and CDR2 are MNHEY and SVGAGI. J gave up 4 bases and V 0 bases, and 3 bases lay outside the gene matches. This CDR3 region has 15 residues. CDR3 DNA sequence: TGTGCCAGCAGTTACTCGACAGGGGGTGCCTATGGCTACACCTTC. The encoded protein is CASSYSTGGAYGYTF.

The CDR3 spells CASRSAGALADTQYF. CDR3 coding DNA: TGTGCCAGCAGGTCAGCGGGGGCTTTAGCAGATACGCAGTATTTT. The chain recombines TRBV11-2 with TRBJ2-3, with 8 bases fitting TRBD2. V was pared by 6 bases and J by 4 bases, with 9 bases of the junction left unmatched. CDR3 size: 15 residues. The V gene's germline CDR1 is SGHAT and CDR2 FQNNGV.

The V gene is TRBV6-6, the J gene TRBJ1-4; possible D gene TRBD1, 6 bases. The V gene lost 1 base and the J gene lost 4 bases, with 10 bases spanning the gap. The length of the CDR3 is 15 residues. CDR1 is MNHNY, CDR2 SVGAGI, per germline (reference sequence). This CDR3 reads CASSYYGQHNEKLFF. DNA for the CDR3: TGTGCCAGCAGTTACTACGGACAGCATAATGAAAAACTGTTTTTT.

The rearrangement joins TRBV18 to TRBJ2-3; TRBD1 is a possible D gene (6 bases). Trimming stripped 6 bases from V and 2 bases from J, with 9 bases between. The CDR3 is 13 residues long. CDR1 and CDR2 (germline): KGHSH, LQKENI. The CDR3 sequence is CASSRTATDTQYF. The CDR3, as DNA: TGTGCCAGCTCCCGGACAGCCACAGATACGCAGTATTTT.

V is TRBV24-1 and J is TRBJ2-2; weak D call: TRBD2 (5 bases). V was trimmed by 4 bases and J by 0 bases, leaving 17 bases between them. The CDR3 length is 18 residues. Germline CDR1 and CDR2: KGHDR and SFDVKD. The CDR3 nucleotides read TGTGCCACCAGTGAGGTAGAGGGCAGCCCTACGAACACCGGGGAGCTGTTTTTT. It is translated as CATSEVEGSPTNTGELFF.

This chain links TRBV18 with TRBJ2-2, with 9 positions matching TRBD1. The CDR3 length is 20 residues. Losses at the gene ends were 2 bases for V and 6 bases for J; bases not matched to a gene: 19. CDR1 and CDR2 from the germline V gene are KGHSH and LQKENI. The CDR3 spells CASSPVRQTAQGALAGELFF. In DNA, the CDR3 is TGTGCCAGCTCACCAGTCAGACAAACGGCACAGGGGGCTTTGGCCGGGGAGCTGTTTTTT.

The V call is TRBV27, the J call TRBJ1-2, with 11 bases identical to TRBD1. V was clipped by 7 bases and J by 8 bases; unmatched bases: 9. This CDR3 contains 14 residues. CDR1 and CDR2 from the germline V gene are MNHEY and SMNVEV (reference sequence). The CDR3 is CASTPGQGVFGYTF. The DNA for the CDR3 is TGTGCCAGCACTCCGGGACAGGGGGTTTTCGGCTACACCTTC.

The chain recombines TRBV19 with TRBJ1-5; D possibly corresponds to TRBD1 (5 bases). Looked up from germline, CDR1 is LNHDA and CDR2 is SQIVND (reference sequence). V was shortened by 3 bases and J by 2 bases, with 11 bases between the two germline ends. The CDR3 runs 15 residues. The CDR3: CASSIEGAGNQPQHF. The CDR3 bases are TGTGCCAGTAGTATTGAAGGGGCTGGCAATCAGCCCCAGCATTTT.

This sequence joins TRBV7-9 and TRBJ1-1; 11 bases line up with TRBD1. This CDR3 is built from 17 residues. The junction had 9 bases not matched to a gene; V was cut back by 1 base and J by 5 bases. Germline V gene lookup returns CDR1 SEHNR and CDR2 FQNEAQ (reference sequence). In DNA, the CDR3 is TGTGCCAGCAGCTTAGGAGCCGGGACAGGGGGAGGGACTGAAGCTTTCTTT. Translating gives CASSLGAGTGGGTEAFF.

The chain employs TRBV7-2 and TRBJ1-2; D remains ambiguous. This CDR3 region has 13 residues. The V and J ends lost 1 base and 4 bases respectively, with 7 bases between them. Germline values: CDR1 SGHTA, CDR2 FQGNSA. CDR3 nucleotides: TGTGCCAGCAGCTTAGTTCCCAGCTATGGCTACACCTTC. Translation gives CASSLVPSYGYTF. The variable domain in full, with the rest retrieved from reference TRBV7-2 and TRBJ1-2, is GAGVSQSPSNKVTEKGKDVELRCDPISGHTALYWYRQSLGQGLEFLIYFQGNSAPDKSGLPSDRFSAERTGGSVSTLTIQRTQQEDSAVYLCASSLVPSYGYTFGSGTRLTVV.

The chain combines TRBV19 with TRBJ1-3, with D possibly matching TRBD1 (6 bases). The V gene's germline CDR1 is LNHDA and CDR2 SQIVND (reference sequence). V lost 11 bases and J 4 bases, leaving 15 bases between the germline ends. CDR3 length: 13 residues. This CDR3 reads CACNRDGGNTIYF. CDR3 DNA: TGTGCCTGTAACAGGGATGGCGGAAACACCATATATTTT.

V gene TRBV13 combines with J gene TRBJ1-2; D might be TRBD1 (5 bases). The germline CDR1 and CDR2 sequences are PRHDT and FYEKMQ (reference sequence). The CDR3 loop spans 13 amino acids. V shed 2 bases and J shed 6 bases, with 10 bases lying between them. Here the CDR3 reads CASSLFPGDGYTF. The CDR3 coding sequence is TGTGCCAGCAGCTTATTTCCGGGGGATGGCTACACCTTC.

The V call is TRBV11-1, the J call TRBJ2-2; the match to TRBD1 covers 9 bases. Trimming cost V 5 bases and J 2 bases; bases outside gene matches: 6. Germline loops: CDR1 SGHAT, CDR2 FQDESV (reference sequence). CDR3 length: 16 residues. This CDR3 is CASSPRTGANTGELFF. In nucleotides, the CDR3 is TGTGCCAGCAGCCCCCGGACAGGGGCCAACACCGGGGAGCTGTTTTTT.

The CDR3 DNA reads TGTGCCAGCAGCAAGGTTACTGAGCCAGGGCTCGACACTGAAGCTTTCTTT. Protein product: CASSKVTEPGLDTEAFF. This rearrangement joins TRBV21-1 to TRBJ1-1; the DNA was not compared with TRBD1, the D call given in the table. TRBV21-1 is a known pseudogene. There are 17 residues in the CDR3.

V gene TRBV5-8 combines with J gene TRBJ1-6, with D possibly TRBD1 on 5 matching bases. V lost 4 bases and J lost 9, with 17 bases in between. CDR1 is SGHTS and CDR2 is YDEGEE in the germline V gene. The CDR3 length is 15 residues. The CDR3 DNA reads TGTGCCAGCAGCCGAACCTCAGGGTTCGGTTCACCCCTCCACTTT. This translates into CASSRTSGFGSPLHF. Combining the CDR3 with reference TRBV5-8 and TRBJ1-6 gives the whole variable domain EAGVTQSPTHLIKTRGQQATLRCSPISGHTSVYWYQQALGLGLQFLLWYDEGEERNRGNFPPRFSGRQFPNYSSELNVNALELEDSALYLCASSRTSGFGSPLHFGNGTRLTVT.

This sequence joins TRBV5-1 and TRBJ1-1; unclear D gene. The germline gives CDR1 SGHRS, CDR2 YFSETQ. The ends were cut back, 0 bases at V and 2 bases at J, with 8 bases in the middle. The CDR3 loop spans 14 amino acids. CDR3: CASSLASTNTEAFF. DNA of the CDR3: TGCGCCAGCAGCTTGGCAAGTACTAACACTGAAGCTTTCTTT.

This chain joins TRBV7-9 and TRBJ1-6; 10 bases are shared with TRBD1. J was trimmed by 10 bases and V by 2 bases; bases with no gene match: 8. In germline, CDR1 is SEHNR, CDR2 FQNEAQ (reference sequence). The CDR3 contains 16 residues. The CDR3, as DNA: TGTGCCAGCAGCTTAAGTGGGACAGGGGTTTTCTCACCCCTCCACTTT. Translation gives CASSLSGTGVFSPLHF.